This T cell receptor (beta chain) was sequenced for a study of cytomegalovirus exposure and HLA in healthy donors. The study ran its PCR with 60 Vbeta and 13 Jbeta primers. Measured with immunoSEQ multiplex PCR; TCRdb has only the in-frame clones, and not every one. The sample lists around 120,000 clones; over 65% were seen once. This CDR3 contains 15 residues. With V trimmed by 2 bases and J by 5 bases, 8 bases remained unmatched. CDR1 and CDR2 from the germline V gene are SEHNR and FQNEAQ (reference sequence). The table lists this clone with a count of one. The TCR originated in a woman in her thirties or forties in good health and CMV-seronegative. The rearrangement uses TRBV7-9 and TRBJ2-5; 7 bases map to TRBD1. The sample taken for sequencing was PBMCs. CDR3 DNA sequence: TGTGCCAGCAGCTTACCGGAGCAGGGGGTTGAGACCCAGTACTTC. This encodes CASSLPEQGVETQYF.